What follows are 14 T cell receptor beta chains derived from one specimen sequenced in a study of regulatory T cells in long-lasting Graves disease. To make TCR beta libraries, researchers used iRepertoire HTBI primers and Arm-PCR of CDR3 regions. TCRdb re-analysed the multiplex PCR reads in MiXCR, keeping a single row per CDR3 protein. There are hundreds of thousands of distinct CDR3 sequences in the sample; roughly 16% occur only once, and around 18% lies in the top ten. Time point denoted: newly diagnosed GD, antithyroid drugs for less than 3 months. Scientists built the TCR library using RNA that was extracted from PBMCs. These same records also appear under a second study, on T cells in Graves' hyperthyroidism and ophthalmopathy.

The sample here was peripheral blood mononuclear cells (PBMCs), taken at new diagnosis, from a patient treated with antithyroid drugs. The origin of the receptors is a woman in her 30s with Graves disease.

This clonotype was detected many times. The chain's CDR3 is CASSIMSSGSNEQFF. The CDR3 region has the DNA TGTGCCAGTAGTATTATGTCTAGCGGTTCCAATGAGCAGTTCTTC. This chain connects TRBV19 to TRBJ2-1, with 7 bases fitting TRBD2. The CDR3 consists of 15 residues. Unmatched junction bases numbered 8, after V lost 3 bases and J lost 6 bases. CDR1 is LNHDA, CDR2 SQIVND, per germline (reference sequence).

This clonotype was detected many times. CDR3 region: CASSLGAGDGNEQFF. The CDR3 DNA reads as TGCGCCAGCAGCTTGGGAGCGGGAGACGGCAATGAGCAGTTCTTC. The J gene is TRBJ2-1, the V gene TRBV5-1; 8 bases are a match to TRBD2. The V and J ends lost 0 bases and 6 bases, in that order; junction bases with no gene match: 5. The CDR3 runs to 15 residues. Germline values: CDR1 SGHRS, CDR2 YFSETQ.

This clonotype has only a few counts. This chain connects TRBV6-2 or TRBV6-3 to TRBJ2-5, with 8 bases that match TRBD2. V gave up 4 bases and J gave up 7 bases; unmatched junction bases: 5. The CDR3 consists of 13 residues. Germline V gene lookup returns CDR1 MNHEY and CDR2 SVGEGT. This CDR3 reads CASSSGGGRTQYF. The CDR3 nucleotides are TGTGCCAGCAGTTCGGGAGGGGGGAGGACCCAGTACTTC.

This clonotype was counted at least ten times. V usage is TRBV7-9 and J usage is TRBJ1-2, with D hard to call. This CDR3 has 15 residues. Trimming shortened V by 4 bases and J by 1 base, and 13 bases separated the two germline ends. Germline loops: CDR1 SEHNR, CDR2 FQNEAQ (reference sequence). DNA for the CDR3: TGTGCCAGCAGCTCGTCTACGATCAGTAACTATGGCTACACCTTC. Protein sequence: CASSSSTISNYGYTF.

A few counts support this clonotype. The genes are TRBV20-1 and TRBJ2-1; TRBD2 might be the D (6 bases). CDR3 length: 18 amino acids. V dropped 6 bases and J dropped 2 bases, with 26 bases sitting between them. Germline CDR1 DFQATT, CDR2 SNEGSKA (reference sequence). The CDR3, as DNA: TGCAGTGCCCTAGCGCCGGGAGCGAATATCGGGGCCTACAATGAGCAGTTCTTC. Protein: CSALAPGANIGAYNEQFF.

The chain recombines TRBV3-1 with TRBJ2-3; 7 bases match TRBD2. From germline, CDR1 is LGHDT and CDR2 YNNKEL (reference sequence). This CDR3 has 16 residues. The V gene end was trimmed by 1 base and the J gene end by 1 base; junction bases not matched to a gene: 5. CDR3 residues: CASSQAPTSGTDTQYF. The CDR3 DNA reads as TGTGCCAGCAGCCAAGCCCCTACTAGCGGCACAGATACGCAGTATTTT.

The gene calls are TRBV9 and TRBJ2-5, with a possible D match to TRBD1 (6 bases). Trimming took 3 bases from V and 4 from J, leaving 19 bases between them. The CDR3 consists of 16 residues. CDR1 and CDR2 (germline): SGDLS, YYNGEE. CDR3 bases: TGTGCCAGCAGCGCGGGGAGTCAAGGGGGTGTAGAGACCCAGTACTTC. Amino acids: CASSAGSQGGVETQYF.

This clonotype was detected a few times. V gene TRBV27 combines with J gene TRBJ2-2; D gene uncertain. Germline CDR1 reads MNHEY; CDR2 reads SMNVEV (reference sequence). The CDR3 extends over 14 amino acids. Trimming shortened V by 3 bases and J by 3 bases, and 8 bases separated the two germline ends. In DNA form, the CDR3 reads TGTGCCAGCAGTTTGACCTGGGACACCGGGGAGCTGTTTTTT. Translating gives CASSLTWDTGELFF.

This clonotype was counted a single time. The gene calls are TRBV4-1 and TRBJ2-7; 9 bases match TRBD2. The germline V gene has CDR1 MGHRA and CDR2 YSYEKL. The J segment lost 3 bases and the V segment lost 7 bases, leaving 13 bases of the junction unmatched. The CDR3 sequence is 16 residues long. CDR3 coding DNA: TGCGCCAGCACTCGCACGCTAGCGGGACCCTTCTACGAGCAGTACTTC. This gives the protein CASTRTLAGPFYEQYF.

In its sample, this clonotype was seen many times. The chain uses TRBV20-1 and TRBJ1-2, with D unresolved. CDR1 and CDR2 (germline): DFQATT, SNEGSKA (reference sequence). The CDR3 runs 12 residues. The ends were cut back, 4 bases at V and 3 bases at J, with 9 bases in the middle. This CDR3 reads CSAKQSDYGYTF. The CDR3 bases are TGCAGTGCTAAACAGAGCGACTATGGCTACACCTTC.

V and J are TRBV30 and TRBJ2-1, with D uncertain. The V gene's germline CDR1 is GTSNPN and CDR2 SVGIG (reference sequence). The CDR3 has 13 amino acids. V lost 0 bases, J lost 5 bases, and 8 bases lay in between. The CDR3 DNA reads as TGTGCCTGGAGTGTGGGGTTAAACAATGAGCAGTTCTTC. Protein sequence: CAWSVGLNNEQFF. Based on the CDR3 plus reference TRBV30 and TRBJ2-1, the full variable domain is SQTIHQWPATLVQPVGSPLSLECTVEGTSNPNLYWYRQAAGRGLQLLFYSVGIGQISSEVPQNLSASRPQDRQFILSSKKLLLSDSGFYLCAWSVGLNNEQFFGPGTRLTVL.

The CDR3 sequence: CATRGWIRDEQYF. The CDR3 DNA is TGTGCCACCAGGGGCTGGATTCGGGACGAGCAGTACTTC. V is TRBV24-1 and J is TRBJ2-7; D is unresolved. The V and J ends lost 7 bases and 5 bases respectively, with 14 bases between them. This CDR3 is built from 13 residues. Germline CDR1 is KGHDR and CDR2 is SFDVKD.

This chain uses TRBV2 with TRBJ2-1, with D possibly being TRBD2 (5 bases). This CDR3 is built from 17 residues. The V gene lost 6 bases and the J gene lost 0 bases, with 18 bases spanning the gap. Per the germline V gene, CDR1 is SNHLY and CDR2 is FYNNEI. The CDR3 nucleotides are TGTGCCAGCAGCGTAGGTGGGAGCAAGCTCTCCTACAATGAGCAGTTCTTC. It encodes CASSVGGSKLSYNEQFF.

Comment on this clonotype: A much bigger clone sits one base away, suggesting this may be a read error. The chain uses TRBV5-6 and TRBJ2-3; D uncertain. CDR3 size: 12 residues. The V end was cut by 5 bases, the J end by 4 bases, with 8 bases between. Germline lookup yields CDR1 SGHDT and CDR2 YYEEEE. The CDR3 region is CASRYKPDTQYF. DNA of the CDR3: TGTGCCAGCAGATACAAACCAGATACGCAGTATTTT.